The rows below give T cell receptor beta chains drawn from one sample of a study of cytomegalovirus exposure and HLA in healthy donors. TCRdb's copy holds only in-frame clones and misses some; the assay was immunoSEQ multiplex PCR. Of about 93,000 clones listed, around 76% are singletons. The sequencing sample was made of PBMCs. These TCRs come from a man aged 30-40 years in good health and CMV-seronegative. Both conserved end residues are part of each CDR3.

>TRBV5-1|TRBJ2-6
CASSFQRDRGPGANVLTF
>TRBV7-9|TRBJ2-7
CASSNTEAGDSRDEQYF
>TRBV7-6|TRBJ2-3
CASNILGGSDTQYF
>TRBV19|TRBJ1-2
CASSPRDYGYTF
>TRBV4-1|TRBJ2-2
CASRRQANTGELFF
>TRBV6-1|TRBJ2-7
CASSKGRGSGGTTYEQYF
>TRBV11-2|TRBJ1-2
CASSYRYGYTF
>TRBV14|TRBJ2-7
CASSHLYEQYF
>TRBV5-6|TRBJ2-1
CASSPYGRGTYNEQFF
>TRBV5-1|TRBJ1-4
CASSLQSPETNEKLFF
>TRBV2|TRBJ2-1
CASLSGRVGEQFF
>TRBV14|TRBJ1-5
CASSPGQGGIQYNQPQHF
>TRBV6-1|TRBJ1-6
CASTASGGLNSPLHF
>TRBV2|TRBJ2-1
CAGKGVAYNEQFF
>TRBV7-3|TRBJ2-2
CASSPRTSGILTGELFF
>TRBV27|TRBJ1-2
CASSLFPGSTQYGYTF
>TRBV28|TRBJ1-5
CASSKYNSNQPQHF
>TRBV10-3|TRBJ2-1
CAISSLAGDSYNEQFF
>TRBV5-1|TRBJ1-4
CASSSRTGGDEKLFF
>TRBV11-2|TRBJ1-2
CASSLEPGAPGVGYGYTF
>TRBV20-1|TRBJ1-1
CSAQNTGAFF
>TRBV27|TRBJ2-1
CASSLFNGKGYNEQFF
>TRBV10-3|TRBJ1-2
CAISESAATNYGYTF
>TRBV6-5|TRBJ2-7
CASSYGSPPYEQYF
>TRBV2|TRBJ2-2
CASIRLRNTGELFF
>TRBV11-3|TRBJ1-1
CASSLSVVRGTSNTEAFF
>TRBV11-3|TRBJ2-2
CASSFPLLGSVAGELFF
>TRBV7-9|TRBJ1-6
CASSSGQGDSPLHF